These 2 T cell receptor beta chains share one sample of origin, sequenced in a study of beta chain features in type 1 diabetes. Study outcomes and limitations: Moderate but significant shortening of TCRB CDR3s was recorded in all four CD4+ subsets from Type 1 diabetes patients.

What was sequenced were expressed TCRB transcripts, since all of the isolated RNA had been reverse transcribed. Clones were read by immunoSEQ multiplex PCR, and TCRdb kept only the in-frame ones, dropping some. The sample records 100,000 to 150,000 clones, around 9% being singletons. These receptors have no identified antigens. Specimen: central memory CD4+ T cells from blood. The receptors were gathered from a man aged 25-40 years with type 1 diabetes.

This clone has only a few counts. This specimen includes other DNA sequences encoding the same CDR3. V and J are TRBV20-1 and TRBJ2-5; maybe TRBD1 (5 bases). The V gene's germline CDR1 is DFQATT and CDR2 SNEGSKA (reference sequence). The V end was cut by 6 bases, the J end by 2 bases, with 7 bases between. The CDR3 is 11 residues long. CDR3 sequence: CSADRQETQYF. Here the CDR3 DNA reads TGCAGTGCCGACAGACAAGAGACCCAGTACTTC.

In its sample, this clone was seen a few times. This chain uses TRBV4-1 with TRBJ2-1, with 7 bases lining up with TRBD1. After removal of 0 bases from V and 2 bases from J, the junction contained 13 bases not matched to a gene. The CDR3 has 19 amino acids. Germline-derived CDR1 and CDR2 are MGHRA and YSYEKL. CDR3 region: CASSQDLGVRGRAYNEQFF. CDR3 sequence (DNA): TGCGCCAGCAGCCAAGATCTTGGGGTGAGGGGGCGAGCCTACAATGAGCAGTTCTTC.